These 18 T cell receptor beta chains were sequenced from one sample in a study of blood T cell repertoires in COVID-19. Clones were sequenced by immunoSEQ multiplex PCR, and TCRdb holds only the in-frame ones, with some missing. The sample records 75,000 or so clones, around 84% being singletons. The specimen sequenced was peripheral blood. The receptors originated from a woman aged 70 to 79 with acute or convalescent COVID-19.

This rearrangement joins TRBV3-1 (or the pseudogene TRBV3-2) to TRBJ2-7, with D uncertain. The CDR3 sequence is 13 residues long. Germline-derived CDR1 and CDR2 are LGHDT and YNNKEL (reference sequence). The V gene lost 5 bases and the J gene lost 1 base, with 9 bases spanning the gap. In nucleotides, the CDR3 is TGTGCCAGCAGCAAGAGGAGTTCCTACGAGCAGTACTTC. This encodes CASSKRSSYEQYF.

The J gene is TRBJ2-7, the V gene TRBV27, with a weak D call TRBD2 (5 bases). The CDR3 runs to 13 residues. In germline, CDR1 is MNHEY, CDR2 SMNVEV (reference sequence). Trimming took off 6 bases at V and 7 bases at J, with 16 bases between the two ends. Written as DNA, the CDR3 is TGTGCCAGCAGCGTCGGGGTTACGGGGGAGCAGTACTTC. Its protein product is CASSVGVTGEQYF.

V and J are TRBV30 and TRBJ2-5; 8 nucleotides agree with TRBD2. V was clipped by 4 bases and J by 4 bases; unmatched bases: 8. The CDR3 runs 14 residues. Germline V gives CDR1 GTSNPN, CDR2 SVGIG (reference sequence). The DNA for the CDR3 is TGTGCCTGGAACCCGGGAGGGGCCCCAGAGACCCAGTACTTC. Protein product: CAWNPGGAPETQYF.

As DNA, the CDR3 is TGTGCCAGCAGCTCCCCGGCGGGAGGGCCAGTCCATGAGCAGTTCTTC. It is translated as CASSSPAGGPVHEQFF. The chain employs TRBV13 and TRBJ2-1, with 9 bases matching TRBD2. The V segment lost 4 bases and the J segment 8 bases; nucleotides outside the gene matches: 12. The CDR3 totals 16 residues. Looked up from germline, CDR1 is PRHDT and CDR2 is FYEKMQ (reference sequence).

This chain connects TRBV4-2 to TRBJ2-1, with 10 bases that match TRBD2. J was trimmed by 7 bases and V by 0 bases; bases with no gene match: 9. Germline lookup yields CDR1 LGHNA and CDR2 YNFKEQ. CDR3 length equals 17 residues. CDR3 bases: TGTGCCAGCAGCCAAGATTGGACTAGCGGTCGTCATAATGAGCAGTTCTTC. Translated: CASSQDWTSGRHNEQFF.

Here the CDR3 reads CASSLDRYSGNTIYF. CDR3 in DNA: TGCGCCAGCAGCTTGGACAGATACTCTGGAAACACCATATATTTT. The chain joins TRBV5-1 to TRBJ1-3; D remains unclear. V lost 0 bases and J lost 0, with 7 bases in between. The CDR3 contains 15 residues. Germline V gene data show CDR1 as SGHRS and CDR2 as YFSETQ.

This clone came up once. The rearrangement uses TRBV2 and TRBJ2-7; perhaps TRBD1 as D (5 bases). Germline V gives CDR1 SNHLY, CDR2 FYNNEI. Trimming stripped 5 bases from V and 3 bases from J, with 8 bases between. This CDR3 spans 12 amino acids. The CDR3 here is CASSRQFYEQYF. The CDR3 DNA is TGTGCCAGCAGTCGACAGTTCTACGAGCAGTACTTC.

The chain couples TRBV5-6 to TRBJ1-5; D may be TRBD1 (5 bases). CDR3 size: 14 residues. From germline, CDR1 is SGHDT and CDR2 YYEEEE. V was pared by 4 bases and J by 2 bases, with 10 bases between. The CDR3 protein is CASSRGGGNQPQHF. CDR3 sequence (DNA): TGTGCCAGCAGCCGGGGGGGAGGCAATCAGCCCCAGCATTTT.

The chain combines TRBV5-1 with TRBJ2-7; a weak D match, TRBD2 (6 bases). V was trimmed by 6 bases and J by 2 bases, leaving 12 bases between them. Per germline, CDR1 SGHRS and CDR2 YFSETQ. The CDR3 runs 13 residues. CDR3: CASKGTSTYEQYF. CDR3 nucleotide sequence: TGCGCCAGCAAGGGGACTTCCACCTACGAGCAGTACTTC.

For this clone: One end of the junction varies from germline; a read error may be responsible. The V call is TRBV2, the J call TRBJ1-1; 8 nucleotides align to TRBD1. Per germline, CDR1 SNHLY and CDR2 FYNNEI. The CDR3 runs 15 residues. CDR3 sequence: CASTEDGTGNTEAFF. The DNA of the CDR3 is TGTGCCAGCACTGAAGACGGGACAGGGAACACTGAAGCTTTCTTT.

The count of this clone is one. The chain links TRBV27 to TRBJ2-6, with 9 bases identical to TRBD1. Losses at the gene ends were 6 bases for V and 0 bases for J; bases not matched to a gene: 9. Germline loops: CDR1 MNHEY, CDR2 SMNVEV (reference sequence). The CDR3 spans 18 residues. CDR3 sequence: CASSPGQGALSGANVLTF. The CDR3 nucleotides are TGTGCCAGCAGCCCGGGACAGGGTGCCCTCTCTGGGGCCAACGTCCTGACTTTC. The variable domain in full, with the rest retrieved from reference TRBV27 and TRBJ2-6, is EAQVTQNPRYLITVTGKKLTVTCSQNMNHEYMSWYRQDPGLGLRQIYYSMNVEVTDKGDVPEGYKVSRKEKRNFPLILESPSPNQTSLYFCASSPGQGALSGANVLTFGAGSRLTVL.

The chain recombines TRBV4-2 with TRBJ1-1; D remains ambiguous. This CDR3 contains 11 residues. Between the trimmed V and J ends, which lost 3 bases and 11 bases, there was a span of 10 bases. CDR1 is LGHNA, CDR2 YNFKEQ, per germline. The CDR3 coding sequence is TGTGCCAGCAGCCAGGGGAGTGGGGCTTTCTTT. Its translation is CASSQGSGAFF.

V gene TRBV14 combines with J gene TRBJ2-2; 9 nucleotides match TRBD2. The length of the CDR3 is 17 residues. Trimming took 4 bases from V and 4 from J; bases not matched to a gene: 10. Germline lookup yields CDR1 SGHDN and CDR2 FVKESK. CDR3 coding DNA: TGTGCCAGCAGCCGGTTGACTAGCGGAATACGCACCGGGGAGCTGTTTTTT. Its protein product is CASSRLTSGIRTGELFF.

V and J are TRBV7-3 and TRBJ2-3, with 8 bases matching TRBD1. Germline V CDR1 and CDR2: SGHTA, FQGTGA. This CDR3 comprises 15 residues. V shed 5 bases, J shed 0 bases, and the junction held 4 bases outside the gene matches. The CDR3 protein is CASSLQGESTDTQYF. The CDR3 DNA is TGTGCCAGCAGCCTACAGGGGGAAAGCACAGATACGCAGTATTTT.

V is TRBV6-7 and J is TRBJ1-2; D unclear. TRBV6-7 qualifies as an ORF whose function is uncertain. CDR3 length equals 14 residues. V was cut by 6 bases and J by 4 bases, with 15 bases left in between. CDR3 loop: CASSNHDSIYGYTF. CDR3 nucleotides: TGTGCCAGCAGCAACCACGACTCTATCTATGGCTACACCTTC.

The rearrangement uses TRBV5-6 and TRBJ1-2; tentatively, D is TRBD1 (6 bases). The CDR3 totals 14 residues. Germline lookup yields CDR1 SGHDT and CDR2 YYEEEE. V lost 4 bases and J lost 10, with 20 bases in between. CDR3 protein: CASSLTGDVLYYTF. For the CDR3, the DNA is TGTGCCAGCAGCCTGACAGGTGACGTTCTATACTACACCTTC.

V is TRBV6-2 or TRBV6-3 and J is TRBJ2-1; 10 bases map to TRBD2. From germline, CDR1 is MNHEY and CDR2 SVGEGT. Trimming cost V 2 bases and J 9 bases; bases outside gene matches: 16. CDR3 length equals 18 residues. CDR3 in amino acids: CASSYQPGLAWIEGEQFF. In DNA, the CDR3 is TGTGCCAGCAGTTACCAGCCGGGACTAGCGTGGATTGAGGGTGAGCAGTTCTTC.

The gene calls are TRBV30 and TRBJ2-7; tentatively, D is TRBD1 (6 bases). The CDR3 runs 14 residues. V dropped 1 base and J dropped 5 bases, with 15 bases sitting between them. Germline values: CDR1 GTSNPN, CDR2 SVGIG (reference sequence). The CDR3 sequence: CAWSDTGKIHEQYF. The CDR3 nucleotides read TGTGCCTGGAGTGACACAGGGAAGATCCACGAGCAGTACTTC.